These 19 T cell receptor beta chains came from one sample sequenced in a study of T cell responses to AZD1222 COVID-19 vaccine. The protocol was immunoSEQ multiplex PCR, while the TCRdb copy is restricted to in-frame clones and leaves out a portion. The data show more than 140,000 clones, around nine tenths seen once. Sequencing was performed on peripheral blood, taken on day 0 of AZD1222 vaccination. These receptors originate from an adult in good health.

The chain is built from TRBV7-2 and TRBJ2-1, with TRBD2 identical over 12 bases. The V and J ends lost 5 bases and 9 bases, in that order; junction bases with no gene match: 14. Germline CDR1 and CDR2: SGHTA and FQGNSA. The CDR3 is made up of 17 amino acids. The CDR3 reads CASSPRATSGRTGEQFF. Written as DNA, the CDR3 is TGTGCCAGCAGCCCTAGGGCCACTAGCGGGAGGACAGGTGAGCAGTTCTTC.

The chain recombines TRBV28 with TRBJ1-2; no definite D call. CDR1 is MDHEN, CDR2 SYDVKM, per germline. Trimming pared 6 bases from V and 4 bases from J, leaving 9 bases between. CDR3 length equals 12 residues. The CDR3 protein is CASRTPGYGYTF. The CDR3 bases are TGTGCCAGCAGGACTCCGGGCTATGGCTACACCTTC.

Comments on this clone: An end of the junction differs from the germline gene, which may be a read error. The V call is TRBV7-3, the J call TRBJ2-7; 14 nucleotides agree with TRBD2. CDR1 is SGHTA and CDR2 is FQGTGA in the germline V gene. This CDR3 is built from 19 residues. The CDR3 nucleotides are TGTGCCAGCAGCGCAAACCAACCGGGACTAGCGGGAGATGGATACGGGCAGTACTTC. Its protein is CASSANQPGLAGDGYGQYF.

V is TRBV29-1 and J is TRBJ2-2, with a possible D match to TRBD1 (6 bases). Deletions cut 7 bases from V and 0 bases from J, with 12 bases between. CDR3 length equals 14 residues. CDR1 and CDR2 from the germline V gene are SQVTM and ANQGSEA. In DNA form, the CDR3 reads TGCAGCGCCAAGACAGGTTCGAACACCGGGGAGCTGTTTTTT. Encoded protein: CSAKTGSNTGELFF.

A word on this clone: The junction departs from germline at one end; a sequencing error may be responsible. This chain links TRBV4-2 with TRBJ2-3; D remains unclear. The germline gives CDR1 LGHNA, CDR2 YNFKEQ. The CDR3 is 12 residues long. The CDR3 DNA reads as TGTGCCAGCAGCGAAGACGGAGATACGCAGTATTTT. It specifies CASSEDGDTQYF.

The rearrangement joins TRBV2 to TRBJ1-6; D is perhaps TRBD1 (5 bases). This CDR3 region has 15 residues. V was trimmed by 1 base and J by 9 bases, leaving 13 bases between them. Germline V gene lookup returns CDR1 SNHLY and CDR2 FYNNEI. CDR3 sequence (DNA): TGTGCCAGCAGTGAAGACAGGCTATCGGGTTCACCCCTCCACTTT. It yields the protein CASSEDRLSGSPLHF. Using reference TRBV2 and TRBJ1-6 for the parts outside the CDR3, the full variable domain is EPEVTQTPSHQVTQMGQEVILRCVPISNHLYFYWYRQILGQKVEFLVSFYNNEISEKSEIFDDQFSVERPDGSNFTLKIRSTKLEDSAMYFCASSEDRLSGSPLHFGNGTRLTVT.

The chain links TRBV3-1 (or the pseudogene TRBV3-2) to TRBJ1-2; D is ambiguous. Trimming took 1 base from V and 3 from J, leaving 3 bases between them. The length of the CDR3 is 12 residues. The germline gives CDR1 LGHDT, CDR2 YNNKEL (reference sequence). The CDR3: CASSQGDYGYTF. The CDR3 DNA follows: TGTGCCAGCAGCCAAGGGGACTATGGCTACACCTTC.

V and J are TRBV6-1 and TRBJ1-3; D is undetermined. This CDR3 contains 18 residues. V was pared by 0 bases and J by 1 base, with 16 bases between. Germline assignment: CDR1 MNHNS and CDR2 SASEGT. For the CDR3, the DNA is TGTGCCAGCAGTGAAGCGCCTCCCCAAAGTGTGTCTGGAAACACCATATATTTT. Amino acids: CASSEAPPQSVSGNTIYF.

The V and J genes are TRBV10-3 and TRBJ2-3, with D perhaps TRBD2 (6 bases). The V end lost 0 bases, the J end lost 5 bases, and 15 bases lay between the germline ends. This CDR3 is 16 amino acids long. Germline V gives CDR1 ENHRY, CDR2 SYGVKD. The CDR3: CAISESPSGRVDTQYF. The CDR3 DNA follows: TGTGCCATCAGTGAGTCGCCCAGCGGGCGGGTAGATACGCAGTATTTT.

The gene calls are TRBV28 and TRBJ1-5; D unclear. The ends were cut back, 1 base at V and 0 bases at J, with 19 bases in the middle. CDR1 and CDR2 from the germline V gene are MDHEN and SYDVKM. The CDR3 totals 19 residues. The CDR3 region has the DNA TGTGCCAGCAGTTTATACGGAGGGTATGGAATATTTAGCAATCAGCCCCAGCATTTT. It translates to CASSLYGGYGIFSNQPQHF.

The rearrangement links TRBV5-8 to TRBJ1-1; a possible D gene is TRBD1 (5 bases). CDR1 and CDR2 (germline): SGHTS, YDEGEE. Between the trimmed V and J ends, which lost 0 bases and 1 base, there was a span of 10 bases. The CDR3 contains 15 residues. In nucleotides, the CDR3 is TGTGCCAGCAGCTTGGGCTCAGGGTCGAACACTGAAGCTTTCTTT. This sequence encodes CASSLGSGSNTEAFF.

V and J are TRBV7-9 and TRBJ1-6, with 8 positions matching TRBD1. The CDR3 covers 14 residues. Germline V gene lookup returns CDR1 SEHNR and CDR2 FQNEAQ (reference sequence). The ends lost 4 bases at V and 10 bases at J; junction bases unmatched: 6. The chain's CDR3 is CASSSGGGGSPLHF. Written as DNA, the CDR3 is TGTGCCAGCAGCTCAGGGGGCGGAGGGTCACCCCTCCACTTT.

V gene TRBV28 combines with J gene TRBJ2-1; TRBD2 aligns across 8 bases. Germline values: CDR1 MDHEN, CDR2 SYDVKM. CDR3 length equals 15 residues. With V trimmed by 5 bases and J by 6 bases, 9 bases remained unmatched. CDR3: CASSPGVAGSNEQFF. DNA of the CDR3: TGTGCCAGCAGTCCCGGAGTAGCGGGGTCCAATGAGCAGTTCTTC.

The chain is built from TRBV7-2 and TRBJ2-3; D might be TRBD2 (5 bases). The CDR3 loop spans 17 amino acids. V gave up 4 bases and J gave up 4 bases, with 21 bases separating them. Germline V gene data show CDR1 as SGHTA and CDR2 as FQGNSA. CDR3 protein: CASSSLSWGDDADTQYF. In nucleotides, the CDR3 is TGTGCCAGCAGCTCCTTAAGTTGGGGAGACGATGCAGATACGCAGTATTTT.

The chain recombines TRBV7-9 with TRBJ2-2; TRBD2 agrees at 8 bases. The CDR3 consists of 15 residues. Germline V gives CDR1 SEHNR, CDR2 FQNEAQ (reference sequence). The ends lost 5 bases at V and 3 bases at J; junction bases unmatched: 5. This CDR3 reads CASSHGRADTGELFF. As DNA, the CDR3 is TGTGCCAGCAGCCACGGGAGGGCCGACACCGGGGAGCTGTTTTTT.

The genes are TRBV19 and TRBJ2-7; weak D call: TRBD1 (5 bases). The CDR3 runs to 14 residues. Germline lookup yields CDR1 LNHDA and CDR2 SQIVND (reference sequence). Trimming removed 2 bases from V and 2 bases from J, with 10 bases in between. The CDR3 region is CASSISDRTYEQYF. CDR3 nucleotide sequence: TGTGCCAGTAGTATATCCGACAGAACCTACGAGCAGTACTTC.

The gene calls are TRBV4-2 and TRBJ2-1, with D perhaps assigned TRBD1 or TRBD2 (5 bases each). Germline assignment: CDR1 LGHNA and CDR2 YNFKEQ. The CDR3 extends over 13 amino acids. V was clipped by 2 bases and J by 10 bases, with 12 bases between them. CDR3: CASSQWGGQEQFF. The DNA of the CDR3 is TGTGCCAGCAGCCAATGGGGCGGGCAAGAGCAGTTCTTC.

Concerning this clone itself: At the DNA level, this CDR3 is encoded by other sequences in the same sample as well. The CDR3 DNA follows: TGTGCCAGCAGCCTACCCGGGGGTCAGCCCCAGCATTTT. Amino acids: CASSLPGGQPQHF. This rearrangement joins TRBV12-3 or TRBV12-4 to TRBJ1-5; D is possibly TRBD1 (5 bases). The CDR3 is 13 residues long. Deletions cut 6 bases from V and 6 bases from J, with 12 bases between.

This chain connects TRBV5-5 to TRBJ2-3, with D perhaps TRBD2 (6 bases). The CDR3 totals 13 residues. With 5 bases removed from V and 0 bases from J, the gap between germline ends came to 7 bases. CDR1 is SGHKS, CDR2 YYEKEE, per germline (reference sequence). The CDR3 here is CASRGLSTDTQYF. As DNA, the CDR3 is TGTGCCAGCAGGGGACTCAGCACAGATACGCAGTATTTT. Variable domain in full (rest from reference TRBV5-5 and TRBJ2-3): DAGVTQSPTHLIKTRGQQVTLRCSPISGHKSVSWYQQVLGQGPQFIFQYYEKEERGRGNFPDRFSARQFPNYSSELNVNALLLGDSALYLCASRGLSTDTQYFGPGTRLTVL.